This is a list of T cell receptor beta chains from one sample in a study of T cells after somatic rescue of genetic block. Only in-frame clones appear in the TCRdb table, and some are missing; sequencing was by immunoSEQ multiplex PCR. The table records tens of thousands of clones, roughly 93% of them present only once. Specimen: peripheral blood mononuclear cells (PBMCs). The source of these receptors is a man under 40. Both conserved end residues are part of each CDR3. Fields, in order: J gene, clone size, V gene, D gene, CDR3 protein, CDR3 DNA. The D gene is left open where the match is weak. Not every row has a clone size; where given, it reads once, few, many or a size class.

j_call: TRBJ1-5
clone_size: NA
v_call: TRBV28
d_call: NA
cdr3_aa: CASKMGVWNQPQHF
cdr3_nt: TGTGCCAGCAAGATGGGGGTTTGGAATCAGCCCCAGCATTTT

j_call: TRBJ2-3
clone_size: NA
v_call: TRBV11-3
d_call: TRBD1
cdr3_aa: CASSSGQESTDTQYF
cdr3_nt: TGTGCCAGCAGCTCCGGACAGGAGAGCACAGATACGCAGTATTTT

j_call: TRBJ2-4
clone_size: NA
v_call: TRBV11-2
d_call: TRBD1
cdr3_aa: CASSASGTGVVSGIQYF
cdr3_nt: TGTGCCAGCAGCGCATCCGGGACAGGGGTTGTATCGGGCATTCAGTACTTC

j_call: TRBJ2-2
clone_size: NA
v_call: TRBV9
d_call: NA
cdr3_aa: CASSVTGTGELFF
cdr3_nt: TGTGCCAGCAGCGTAACGGGAACCGGGGAGCTGTTTTTT

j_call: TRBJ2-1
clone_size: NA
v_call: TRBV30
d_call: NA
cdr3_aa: CAWRGRFYNEQFF
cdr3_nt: TGTGCCTGGAGGGGACGCTTTTACAATGAGCAGTTCTTC

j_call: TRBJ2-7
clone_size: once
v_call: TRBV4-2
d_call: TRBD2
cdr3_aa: CASSHGTSDEQYF
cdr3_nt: TGTGCCAGCAGCCACGGGACTAGCGATGAGCAGTACTTC

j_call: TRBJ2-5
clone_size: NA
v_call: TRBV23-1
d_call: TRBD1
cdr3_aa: CASSQPDRHQETQYF
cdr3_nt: TGCGCCAGCAGTCAGCCGGACAGGCACCAAGAGACCCAGTACTTC

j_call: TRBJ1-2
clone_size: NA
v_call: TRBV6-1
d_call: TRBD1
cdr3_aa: CASSEQGALGYTF
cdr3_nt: TGTGCCAGCAGCGAACAGGGGGCGCTTGGCTACACCTTC

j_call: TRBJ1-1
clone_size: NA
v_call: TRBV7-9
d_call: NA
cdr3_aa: CASSLSTEAFF
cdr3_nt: TGTGCCAGCAGCTTGAGTACTGAAGCTTTCTTT

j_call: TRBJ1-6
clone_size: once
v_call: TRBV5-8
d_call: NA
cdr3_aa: CASSRGGGHSPLHF
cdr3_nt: TGTGCCAGCAGCCGAGGCGGAGGGCATTCACCCCTCCACTTT

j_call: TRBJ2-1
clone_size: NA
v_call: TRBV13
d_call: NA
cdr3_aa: CASSQPHETSSYNEQFF
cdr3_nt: TGTGCCAGCAGCCAACCCCACGAGACTAGCTCCTACAATGAGCAGTTCTTC

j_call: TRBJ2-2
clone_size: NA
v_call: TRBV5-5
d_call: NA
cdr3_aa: CASSRTTAGLTGELFF
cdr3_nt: TGTGCCAGCAGCCGGACGACGGCAGGACTTACCGGGGAGCTGTTTTTT

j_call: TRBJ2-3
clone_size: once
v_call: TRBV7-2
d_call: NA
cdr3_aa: CASSLASSDTQYF
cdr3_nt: TGTGCCAGCAGCTTAGCGTCCTCAGATACGCAGTATTTT

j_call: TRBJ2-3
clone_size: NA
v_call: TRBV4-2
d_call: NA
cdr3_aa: CASSLDPGRTDTQYF
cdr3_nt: TGTGCCAGCAGCCTCGATCCGGGGCGCACAGATACGCAGTATTTT

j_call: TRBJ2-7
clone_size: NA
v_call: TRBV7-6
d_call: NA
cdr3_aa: CASSSLNQGSEQYF
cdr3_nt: TGTGCCAGCAGCTCGCTGAACCAGGGAAGCGAGCAGTACTTC

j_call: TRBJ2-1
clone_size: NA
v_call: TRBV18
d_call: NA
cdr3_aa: CASSLSRTGSAGAPYNEQFF
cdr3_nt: TGTGCCAGCTCACTTTCCAGAACAGGTAGTGCGGGTGCCCCCTACAATGAGCAGTTCTTC

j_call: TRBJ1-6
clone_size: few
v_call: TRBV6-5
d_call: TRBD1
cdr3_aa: CASSSGTGYSPLHF
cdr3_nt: TGTGCCAGCAGTTCTGGGACAGGGTACTCACCCCTCCACTTT

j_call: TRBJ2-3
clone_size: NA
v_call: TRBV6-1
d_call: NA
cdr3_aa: CASSESGTLSTDTQYF
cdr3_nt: TGTGCCAGCAGTGAATCCGGGACCCTAAGCACAGATACGCAGTATTTT

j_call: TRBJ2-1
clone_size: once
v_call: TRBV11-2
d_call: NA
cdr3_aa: CASSLSRDSIDEQFF
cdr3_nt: TGTGCCAGCAGCTTAAGTCGGGATAGTATAGATGAGCAGTTCTTC

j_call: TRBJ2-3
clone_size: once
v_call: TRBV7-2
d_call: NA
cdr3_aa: CASSATQYTQYF
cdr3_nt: TGTGCCAGCAGCGCAACTCAGTATACGCAGTATTTT

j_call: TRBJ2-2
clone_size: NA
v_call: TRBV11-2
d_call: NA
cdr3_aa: CASSLDRNTGELFF
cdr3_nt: TGTGCCAGCAGCCTTGACAGAAACACCGGGGAGCTGTTTTTT

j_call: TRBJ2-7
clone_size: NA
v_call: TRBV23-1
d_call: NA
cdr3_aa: CASSQSTASYEQYF
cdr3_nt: TGCGCCAGCAGTCAATCAACAGCGTCCTACGAGCAGTACTTC

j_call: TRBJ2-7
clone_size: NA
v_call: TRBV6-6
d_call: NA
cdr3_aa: CASSPRLGLGYEQYF
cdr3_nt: TGTGCCAGCAGTCCCCGCCTGGGACTGGGGTACGAGCAGTACTTC

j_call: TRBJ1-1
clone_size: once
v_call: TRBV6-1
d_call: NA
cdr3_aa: CASSAFQSYDTEAFF
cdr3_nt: TGTGCCAGCAGTGCCTTTCAGAGTTACGACACTGAAGCTTTCTTT

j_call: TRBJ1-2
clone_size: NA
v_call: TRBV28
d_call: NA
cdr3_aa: CASRLAGQYGYTF
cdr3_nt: TGTGCCAGCAGGTTAGCGGGTCAGTATGGCTACACCTTC

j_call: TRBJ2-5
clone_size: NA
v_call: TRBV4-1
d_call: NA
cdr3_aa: CASSQRQGVETQYF
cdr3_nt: TGCGCCAGCAGCCAGAGGCAGGGAGTAGAGACCCAGTACTTC

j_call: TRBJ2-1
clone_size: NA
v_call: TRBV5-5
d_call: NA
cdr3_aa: CASSWGDEQFF
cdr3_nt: TGTGCCAGCAGCTGGGGGGATGAGCAGTTCTTC

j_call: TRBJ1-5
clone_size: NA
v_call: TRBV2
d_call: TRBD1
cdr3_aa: CASSRSPTGQNQPQHF
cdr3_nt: TGTGCCAGCAGCCGATCCCCGACAGGGCAAAATCAGCCCCAGCATTTT

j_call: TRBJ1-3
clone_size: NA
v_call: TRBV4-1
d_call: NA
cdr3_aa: CASSQDEATYSGNTIYF
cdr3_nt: TGCGCCAGCAGCCAAGATGAGGCCACGTACTCTGGAAACACCATATATTTT

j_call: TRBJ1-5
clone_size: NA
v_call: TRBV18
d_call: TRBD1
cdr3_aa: CASSSRTGGGQPQHF
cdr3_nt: TGTGCCAGCTCATCCCGGACAGGGGGCGGACAGCCCCAGCATTTT

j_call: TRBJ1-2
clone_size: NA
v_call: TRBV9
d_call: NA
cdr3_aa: CASSAGTDYYGYTF
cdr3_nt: TGTGCCAGCAGCGCCGGGACGGATTACTACGGCTACACCTTC

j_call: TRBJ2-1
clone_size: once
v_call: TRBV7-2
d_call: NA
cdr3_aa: CASSLGRGLSYNEQFF
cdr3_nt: TGTGCCAGCAGCTTAGGGCGGGGGCTTTCCTACAATGAGCAGTTCTTC

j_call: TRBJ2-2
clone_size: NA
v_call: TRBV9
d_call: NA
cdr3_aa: CASSVVWGGELFF
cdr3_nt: TGTGCCAGCAGCGTAGTGTGGGGCGGGGAGCTGTTTTTT

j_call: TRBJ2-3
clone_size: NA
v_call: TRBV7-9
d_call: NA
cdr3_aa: CASSNVLGTTDTQYF
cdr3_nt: TGTGCCAGCAGCAACGTCTTAGGGACCACAGATACGCAGTATTTT

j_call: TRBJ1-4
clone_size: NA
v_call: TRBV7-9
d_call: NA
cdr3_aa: CASSLAPTGPRNEKLFF
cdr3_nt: TGTGCCAGCAGCTTGGCGCCTACAGGGCCCCGTAATGAAAAACTGTTTTTT

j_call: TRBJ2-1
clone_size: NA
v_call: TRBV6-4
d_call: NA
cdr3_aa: CASSTRTLTFHNEQFF
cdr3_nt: TGTGCCAGCAGTACCCGAACCCTGACCTTTCACAATGAGCAGTTCTTC

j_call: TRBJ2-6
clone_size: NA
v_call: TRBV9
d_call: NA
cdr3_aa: CASSVAVSGANVLTF
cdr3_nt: TGTGCCAGCAGCGTAGCAGTATCTGGGGCCAACGTCCTGACTTTC

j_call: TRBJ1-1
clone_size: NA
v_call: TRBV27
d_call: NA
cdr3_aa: CASSSGLGTEAFF
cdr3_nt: TGTGCCAGCAGTTCGGGATTGGGCACTGAAGCTTTCTTT

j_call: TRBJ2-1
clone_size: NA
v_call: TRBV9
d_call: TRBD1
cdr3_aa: CASSALGQSPEQFF
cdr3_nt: TGTGCCAGCAGCGCCCTGGGACAGTCCCCTGAGCAGTTCTTC

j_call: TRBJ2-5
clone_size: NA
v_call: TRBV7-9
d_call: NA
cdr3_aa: CASSPVATNLLGETQYF
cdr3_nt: TGTGCCAGCAGTCCAGTCGCGACAAACCTATTGGGAGAGACCCAGTACTTC

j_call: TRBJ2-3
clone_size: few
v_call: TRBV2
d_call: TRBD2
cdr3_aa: CASRWREQADTQYF
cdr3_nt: TGTGCCAGCAGGTGGCGGGAGCAGGCAGATACGCAGTATTTT

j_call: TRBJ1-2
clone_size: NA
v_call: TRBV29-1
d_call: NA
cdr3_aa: CSANYRYGYTF
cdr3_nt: TGCAGCGCGAACTATCGATATGGCTACACCTTC

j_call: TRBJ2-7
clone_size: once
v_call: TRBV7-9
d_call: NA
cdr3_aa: CASSFESGYVEQYF
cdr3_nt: TGTGCCAGCAGCTTTGAGTCAGGGTATGTCGAGCAGTACTTC

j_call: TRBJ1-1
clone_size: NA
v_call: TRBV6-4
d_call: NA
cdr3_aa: CASSESGGGYTEAFF
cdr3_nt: TGTGCCAGCAGTGAATCCGGGGGCGGGTACACTGAAGCTTTCTTT

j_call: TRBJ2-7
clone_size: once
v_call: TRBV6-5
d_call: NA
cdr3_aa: CASSSQKRSTYEQYF
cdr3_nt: TGTGCCAGCAGTTCCCAGAAGCGGTCTACCTACGAGCAGTACTTC

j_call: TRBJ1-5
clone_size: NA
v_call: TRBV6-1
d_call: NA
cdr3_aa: CASSESNQPQHF
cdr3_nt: TGTGCCAGCAGTGAGAGCAATCAGCCCCAGCATTTT

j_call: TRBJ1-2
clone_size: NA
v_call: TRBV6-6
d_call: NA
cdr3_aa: CASSYSTVNYGYTF
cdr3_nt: TGTGCCAGCAGTTACTCGACGGTTAACTATGGCTACACCTTC

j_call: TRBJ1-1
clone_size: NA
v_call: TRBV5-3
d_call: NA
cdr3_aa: CASRPYMDTEAFF
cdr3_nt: TGTGCCAGCAGGCCCTATATGGATACTGAAGCTTTCTTT

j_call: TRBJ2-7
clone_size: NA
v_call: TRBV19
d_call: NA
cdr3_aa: CASSSGRSYEQYF
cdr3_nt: TGTGCCAGTAGTAGCGGCCGATCCTACGAGCAGTACTTC

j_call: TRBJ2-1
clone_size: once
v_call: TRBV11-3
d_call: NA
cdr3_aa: CASSHGGEQFF
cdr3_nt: TGTGCCAGCAGCCACGGGGGTGAGCAGTTCTTC

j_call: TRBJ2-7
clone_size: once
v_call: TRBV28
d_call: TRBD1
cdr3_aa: CASSLSSGTGVAEQYF
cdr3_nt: TGTGCCAGCAGTTTATCCTCCGGGACAGGGGTGGCCGAGCAGTACTTC

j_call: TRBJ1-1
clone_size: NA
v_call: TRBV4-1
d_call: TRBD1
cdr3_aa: CASSQVGLSRTGAGNTEAFF
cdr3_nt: TGCGCCAGCAGCCAAGTCGGGTTATCTCGGACAGGGGCTGGGAACACTGAAGCTTTCTTT

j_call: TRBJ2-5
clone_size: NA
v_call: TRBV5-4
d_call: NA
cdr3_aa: CASSLEQTETQYF
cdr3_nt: TGTGCCAGCAGCTTGGAACAAACGGAGACCCAGTACTTC

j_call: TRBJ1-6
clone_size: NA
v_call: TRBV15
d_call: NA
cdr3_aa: CATSLRGTNSPLHF
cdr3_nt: TGTGCCACCAGCTTACGTGGGACCAATTCACCCCTCCACTTT

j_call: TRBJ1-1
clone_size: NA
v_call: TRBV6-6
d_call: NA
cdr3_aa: CASSTPVRGTEAFF
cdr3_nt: TGTGCCAGCAGTACTCCGGTGAGGGGCACTGAAGCTTTCTTT

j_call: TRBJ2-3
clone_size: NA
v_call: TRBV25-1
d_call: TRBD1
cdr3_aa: CASSETGGQGDRTDTQYF
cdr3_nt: TGTGCCAGCAGTGAAACTGGGGGACAGGGGGATCGCACAGATACGCAGTATTTT

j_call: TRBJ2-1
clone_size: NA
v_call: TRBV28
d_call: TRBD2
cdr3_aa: CASSLAGGYNEQFF
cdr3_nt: TGTGCCAGCAGCCTAGCGGGAGGATACAATGAGCAGTTCTTC